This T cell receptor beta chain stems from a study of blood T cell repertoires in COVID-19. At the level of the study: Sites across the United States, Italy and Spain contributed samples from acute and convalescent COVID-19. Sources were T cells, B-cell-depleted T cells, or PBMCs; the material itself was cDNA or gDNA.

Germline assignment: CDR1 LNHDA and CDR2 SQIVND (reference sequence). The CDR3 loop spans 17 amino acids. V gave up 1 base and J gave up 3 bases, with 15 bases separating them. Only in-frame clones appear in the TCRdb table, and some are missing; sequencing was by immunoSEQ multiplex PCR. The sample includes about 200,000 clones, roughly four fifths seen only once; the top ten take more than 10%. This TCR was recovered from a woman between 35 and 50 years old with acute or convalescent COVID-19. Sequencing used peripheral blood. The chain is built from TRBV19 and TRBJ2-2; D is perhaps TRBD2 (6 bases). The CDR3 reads CASSIGVGRGDTGELFF. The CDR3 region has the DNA TGTGCCAGTAGTATAGGGGTCGGGCGGGGAGACACCGGGGAGCTGTTTTTT.